The clone carrying this TCR beta chain was seen at least ten times. The CDR3 sequence is 16 residues long. From germline, CDR1 is LNHNV and CDR2 YYDKDF (reference sequence). V was shortened by 1 base and J by 2 bases, with 9 bases between the two germline ends. The time point here: sample taken at primary tumor resection. This sample was taken from a study of spatial heterogeneity in lung cancer. The library protocol tagged each TCR cDNA with a unique molecular identifier. Each CDR3 protein gets one entry after TCRdb re-called the 5' RACE reads with MiXCR. The sample contains around 48,000 distinct CDR3 sequences, roughly 5.2% of which appear only once.

The receptor was isolated from a male donor with early-stage non-small cell lung cancer. This sample comprised PBMCs, obtained at surgery. The gene calls are TRBV15 and TRBJ2-6; no clear D gene. The CDR3 coding sequence is TGTGCCACCAGCAGAGGGTCTAGGGCTGGGGCCAACGTCCTGACTTTC. Its protein is CATSRGSRAGANVLTF.